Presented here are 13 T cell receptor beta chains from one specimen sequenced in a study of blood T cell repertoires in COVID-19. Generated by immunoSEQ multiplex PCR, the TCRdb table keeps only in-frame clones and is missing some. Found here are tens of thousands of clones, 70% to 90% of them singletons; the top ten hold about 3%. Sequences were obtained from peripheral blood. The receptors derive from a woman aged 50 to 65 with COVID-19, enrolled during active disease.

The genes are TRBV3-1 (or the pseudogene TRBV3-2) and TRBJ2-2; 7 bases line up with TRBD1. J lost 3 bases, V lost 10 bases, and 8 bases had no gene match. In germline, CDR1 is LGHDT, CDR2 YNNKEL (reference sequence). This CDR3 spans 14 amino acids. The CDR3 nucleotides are TGTGCCACCAAGACAGGGTGGGACACCGGGGAGCTGTTTTTT. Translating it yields CATKTGWDTGELFF.

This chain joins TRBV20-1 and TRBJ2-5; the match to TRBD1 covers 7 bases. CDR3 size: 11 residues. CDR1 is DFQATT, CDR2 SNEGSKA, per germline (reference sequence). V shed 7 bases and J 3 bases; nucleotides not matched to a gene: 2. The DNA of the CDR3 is TGCAGTGGGGGACAGAAAGAGACCCAGTACTTC. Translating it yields CSGGQKETQYF.

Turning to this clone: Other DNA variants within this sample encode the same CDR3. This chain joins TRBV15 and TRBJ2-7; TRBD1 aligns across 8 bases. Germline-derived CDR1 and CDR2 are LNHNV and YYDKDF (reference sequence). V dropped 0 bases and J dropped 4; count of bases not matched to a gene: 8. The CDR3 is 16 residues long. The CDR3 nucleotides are TGTGCCACCAGCAGAGAAGGGGGGACAGGAGGATACGAGCAGTACTTC. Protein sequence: CATSREGGTGGYEQYF.

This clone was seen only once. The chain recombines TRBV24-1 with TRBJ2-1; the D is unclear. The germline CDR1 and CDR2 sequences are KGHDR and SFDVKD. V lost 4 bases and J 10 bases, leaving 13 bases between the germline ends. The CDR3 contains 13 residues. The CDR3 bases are TGTGCCACCAGTGACCCAGGCAGGCAGGAGCAGTTCTTC. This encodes CATSDPGRQEQFF.

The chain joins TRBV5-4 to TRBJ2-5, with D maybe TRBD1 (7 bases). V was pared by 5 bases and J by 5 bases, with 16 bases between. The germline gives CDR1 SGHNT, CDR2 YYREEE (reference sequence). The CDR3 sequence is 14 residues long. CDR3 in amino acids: CASRDQGGRETQYF. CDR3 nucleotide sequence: TGTGCCAGCAGGGACCAGGGGGGTCGGGAGACCCAGTACTTC.

The CDR3 DNA reads TGTGCCAGCAGGGGACAGTCCACCGGGGAGCTGTTTTTT. It is translated as CASRGQSTGELFF. The chain combines TRBV6-5 with TRBJ2-2; 7 bases match TRBD1. Per germline, CDR1 MNHEY and CDR2 SVGAGI. This CDR3 contains 13 residues. V shed 6 bases and J 4 bases; nucleotides not matched to a gene: 2.

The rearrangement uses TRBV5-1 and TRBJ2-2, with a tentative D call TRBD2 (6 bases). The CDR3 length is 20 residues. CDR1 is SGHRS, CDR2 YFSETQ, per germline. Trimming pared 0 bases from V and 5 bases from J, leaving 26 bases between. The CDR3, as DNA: TGCGCCAGCAGCTTGGGCCCACGACAGTGGCTCGTGGGGAGGACCGGGGAGCTGTTTTTT. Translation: CASSLGPRQWLVGRTGELFF.

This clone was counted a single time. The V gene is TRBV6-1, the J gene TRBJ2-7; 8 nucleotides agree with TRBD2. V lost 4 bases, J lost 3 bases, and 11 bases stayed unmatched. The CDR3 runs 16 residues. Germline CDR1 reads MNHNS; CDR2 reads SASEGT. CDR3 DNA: TGTGCCAGCAGTGCTCGCGGGACTAGGGGCTTCTACGAGCAGTACTTC. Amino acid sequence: CASSARGTRGFYEQYF.

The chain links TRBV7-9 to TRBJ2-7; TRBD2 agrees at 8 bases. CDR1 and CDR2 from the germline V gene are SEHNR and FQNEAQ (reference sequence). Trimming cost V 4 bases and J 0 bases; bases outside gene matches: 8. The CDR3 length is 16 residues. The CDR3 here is CASSSPGGVFSYEQYF. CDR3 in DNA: TGTGCCAGCAGCTCGCCCGGGGGGGTCTTCTCCTACGAGCAGTACTTC.

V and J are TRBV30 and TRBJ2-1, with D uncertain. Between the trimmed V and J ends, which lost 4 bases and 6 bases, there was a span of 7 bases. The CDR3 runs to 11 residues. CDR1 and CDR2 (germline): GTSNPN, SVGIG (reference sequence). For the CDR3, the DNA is TGTGCCTGGACTCACAGCAATGAGCAGTTCTTC. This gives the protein CAWTHSNEQFF.

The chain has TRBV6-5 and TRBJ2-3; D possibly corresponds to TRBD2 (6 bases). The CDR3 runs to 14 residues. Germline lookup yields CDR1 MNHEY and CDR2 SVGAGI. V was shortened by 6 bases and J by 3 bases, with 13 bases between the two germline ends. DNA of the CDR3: TGTGCCAGCAGAGGGGACTTAAGGACAGATACGCAGTATTTT. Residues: CASRGDLRTDTQYF.

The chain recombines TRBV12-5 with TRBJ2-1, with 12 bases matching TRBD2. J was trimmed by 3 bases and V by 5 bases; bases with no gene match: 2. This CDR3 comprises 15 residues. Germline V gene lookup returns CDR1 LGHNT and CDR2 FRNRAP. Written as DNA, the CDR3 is TGTGCTAGTGGTCAGACTAGCGGGAGCTACAATGAGCAGTTCTTC. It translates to CASGQTSGSYNEQFF. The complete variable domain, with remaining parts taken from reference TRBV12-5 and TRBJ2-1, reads DARVTQTPRHKVTEMGQEVTMRCQPILGHNTVFWYRQTMMQGLELLAYFRNRAPLDDSGMPKDRFSAEMPDATLATLKIQPSEPRDSAVYFCASGQTSGSYNEQFFGPGTRLTVL.

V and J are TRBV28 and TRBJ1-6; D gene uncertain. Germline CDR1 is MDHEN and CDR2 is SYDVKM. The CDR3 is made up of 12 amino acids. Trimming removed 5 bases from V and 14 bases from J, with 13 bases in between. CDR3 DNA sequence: TGTGCCAGCAGTCCCCGCTTTAGCGCCCTCCACTTT. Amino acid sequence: CASSPRFSALHF. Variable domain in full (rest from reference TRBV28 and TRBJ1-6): DVKVTQSSRYLVKRTGEKVFLECVQDMDHENMFWYRQDPGLGLRLIYFSYDVKMKEKGDIPEGYSVSREKKERFSLILESASTNQTSMYLCASSPRFSALHFGNGTRLTVT.